The clone carrying this T cell receptor (beta chain) showed up many times. The entry originates in a study of T cells in Graves' hyperthyroidism and ophthalmopathy. The patients, who ranged from 18 to 65 in age, presented with newly diagnosed hyperthyroidism lasting under 2 months. The study left out patients who had uncontrolled infection, other autoimmune disease, pregnancy or lactation. PBMCs were sourced from more than 9 ml fresh peripheral blood. TCR beta CDR3 region amplification was performed from RNA transcripts. An initial round of RT-PCR targeting the TCR CDR3 relied on the HTBI primer set. Each CDR3 protein gets one entry after TCRdb re-called the multiplex PCR reads with MiXCR. The table lists just under 750,000 distinct CDR3 sequences, approximately 36% of them singletons, with around 31% in the top ten. The ends were cut back, 1 base at V and 8 bases at J, with 11 bases in the middle. The CDR3 has 13 residues. Germline loops: CDR1 LGHNA, CDR2 YSLEER.

The origin of this receptor is a middle-aged woman with Graves' hyperthyroidism. The sequenced sample was blood. The V call is TRBV4-3, the J call TRBJ1-2; a possible D gene is TRBD1 (5 bases). In nucleotides, the CDR3 is TGCGCCAGCAGCCAAGGGGGAGGGGACGGCTACACCTTC. Its protein product is CASSQGGGDGYTF.